This passage covers 3 T cell receptor beta chains from one sample sequenced in a study of T-cell reconstitution after alpha-beta-depleted transplantation in children. Unique molecular identifiers tagged the TCRbeta library. In TCRdb, the PCR reads were re-called with MiXCR into one record per CDR3 protein. The sample yields about 540,000 distinct CDR3 sequences, about 16% seen once. Sequenced material: PBMCs from the stem cell graft donor, taken from the stem cell graft. The receptors stem from a human donor who donated a stem cell graft to a child with acute lymphoblastic leukemia.

CDR3 amino acids: CASSRGQGGGNTIYF. The CDR3, as DNA: TGCGCCAGCAGCCGAGGACAGGGTGGAGGAAACACCATATATTTT. The chain combines TRBV5-1 with TRBJ1-3, with 8 bases aligning to TRBD1. Trimming cost V 4 bases and J 4 bases; bases outside gene matches: 7. This CDR3 contains 15 residues. Per the germline V gene, CDR1 is SGHRS and CDR2 is YFSETQ.

This clonotype turned up a few times. The gene calls are TRBV4-1 and TRBJ2-5; D could derive from TRBD1 or TRBD2 (7 bases each). Trimming shortened V by 0 bases and J by 1 base, and 24 bases separated the two germline ends. This CDR3 comprises 20 residues. Germline CDR1 reads MGHRA; CDR2 reads YSYEKL. The CDR3 is CASSQDGYRGRTRAQETQYF. The CDR3 DNA sequence: TGCGCCAGCAGCCAAGATGGGTACAGGGGTCGGACTAGGGCCCAAGAGACCCAGTACTTC.

This clonotype was detected once. The DNA for the CDR3 is TGTGCCAGCAGCTTCATGCAGAGCTCCTACAATGAGCAGTTCTTC. The encoded protein is CASSFMQSSYNEQFF. This chain links TRBV5-4 with TRBJ2-1, with no clear D. This CDR3 is 15 amino acids long. V was shortened by 2 bases and J by 0 bases, with 9 bases between the two germline ends. Germline V CDR1 and CDR2: SGHNT, YYREEE (reference sequence).